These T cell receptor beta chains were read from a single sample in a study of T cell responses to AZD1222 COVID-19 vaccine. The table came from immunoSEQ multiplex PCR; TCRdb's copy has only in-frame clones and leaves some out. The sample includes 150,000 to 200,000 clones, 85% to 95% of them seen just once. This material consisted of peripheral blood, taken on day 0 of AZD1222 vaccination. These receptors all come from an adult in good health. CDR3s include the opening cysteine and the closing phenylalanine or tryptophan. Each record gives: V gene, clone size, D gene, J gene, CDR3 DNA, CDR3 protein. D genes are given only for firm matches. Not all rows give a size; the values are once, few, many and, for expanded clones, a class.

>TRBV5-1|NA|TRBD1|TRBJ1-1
TGCGCCAGCAGCTTGGAGGGGACAGGCGAAGCTTTCTTT
CASSLEGTGEAFF
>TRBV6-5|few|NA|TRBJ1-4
TGTGCCAGCAGCTCGTCGCGGCTGGATGAAAAACTGTTTTTT
CASSSSRLDEKLFF
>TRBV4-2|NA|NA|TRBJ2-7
TGTGCCAGCAGCCAAGATCTCAGCCACTACGAGCAGTACTTC
CASSQDLSHYEQYF
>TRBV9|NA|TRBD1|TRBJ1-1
TGTGCCAGCAGCGTAGAGGGGATACCGGGACAGCGGAACACTGAAGCTTTCTTT
CASSVEGIPGQRNTEAFF
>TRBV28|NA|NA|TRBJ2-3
TGTGCCAGCAGTCCAACTGGAGATTACACAGATACGCAGTATTTT
CASSPTGDYTDTQYF
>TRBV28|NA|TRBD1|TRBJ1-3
TGTGCCAGCAGATTACAGGGGGCGCGCGGAAACACCATATATTTT
CASRLQGARGNTIYF
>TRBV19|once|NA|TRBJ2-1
TGTGCCAGTAGTATGGGTGCCCGGGCCTCCAATGAGCAGTTCTTC
CASSMGARASNEQFF
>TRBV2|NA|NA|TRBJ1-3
TGTGCCAGCAGTGAAGGTGGGGTGCTGCTGGTAGGAAACACCATATATTTT
CASSEGGVLLVGNTIYF
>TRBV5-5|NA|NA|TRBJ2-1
TGTGCCAGCAGCCCCCGGGACCAAAGATACAATGAGCAGTTCTTC
CASSPRDQRYNEQFF
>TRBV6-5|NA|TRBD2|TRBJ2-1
TGTGCCAGCAGGCAAGCGGGAGGGCCCTACAATGAGCAGTTCTTC
CASRQAGGPYNEQFF
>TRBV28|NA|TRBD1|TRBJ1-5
TGTGCCAGCAGTGATGACCGGGACAGGGTTGGCAATCAGCCCCAGCATTTT
CASSDDRDRVGNQPQHF
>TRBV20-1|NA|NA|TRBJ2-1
TGCAGTTCGGGGAGCTACAATGAGCAGTTCTTC
CSSGSYNEQFF
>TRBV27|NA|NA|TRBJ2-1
TGTGCCATCAGGGGGCTAGCGGGAAGTAATGAGCAGTTCTTC
CAIRGLAGSNEQFF
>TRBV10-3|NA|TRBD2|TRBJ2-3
TGTGCCATTACGGGACTAGCAAGCACAGATACGCAGTATTTT
CAITGLASTDTQYF
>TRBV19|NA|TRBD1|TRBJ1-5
TGTGCCAGTAGTGTGGACAGGGAGATTTTCGTTCAGCCCCAGCATTTT
CASSVDREIFVQPQHF
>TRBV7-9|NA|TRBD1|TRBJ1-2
TGTGCCACCCAACAGGGGGCCGACTATGGCTACACCTTC
CATQQGADYGYTF
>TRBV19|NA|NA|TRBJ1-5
TGTGCCAGTAGTAGGACAGCTAATCAGCCCCAGCATTTT
CASSRTANQPQHF
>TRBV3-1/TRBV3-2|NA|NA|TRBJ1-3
TGTGCCAGCAGCCAAGGCCCTCAGATCCTTGGAAACACCATATATTTT
CASSQGPQILGNTIYF
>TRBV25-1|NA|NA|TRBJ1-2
TGTGCCAGCAGTGATAGGCCCTATGGCTACACCTTC
CASSDRPYGYTF